This T cell receptor (beta chain) stems from a study of beta chain features in type 1 diabetes. This CDR3 is built from 19 residues. Germline assignment: CDR1 SEHNR and CDR2 FQNEAQ (reference sequence). Trimming took 5 bases from V and 7 from J; bases not matched to a gene: 20. Expressed TCRB transcripts were sequenced because the isolated RNA had all been reverse transcribed beforehand. TCRdb's copy holds only in-frame clones and misses some; the assay was immunoSEQ multiplex PCR. The sample shows about 900,000 clones, roughly 16% of them seen only once. General observations from the study: The analysis here could not establish whether HLA type shapes TCRB rearrangement.

As to this clone: Its antigen is unidentified.

Via CD45RO/CCR7/CD25/CD127/CD95/CD27, cells of the CD4+ naive, central memory, regulatory and stem cell-like memory subsets were sorted. Purities in excess of 95% were seen in all sorted populations. The specimen sequenced was naive CD4+ T cells from blood. This sequence was found in a woman aged 18-29 years in good health. The chain is built from TRBV7-9 and TRBJ2-1, with 10 bases that match TRBD2. The CDR3 spells CASSRNSGLARLSNNEQFF. The CDR3 nucleotides are TGTGCCAGCAGCCGTAATTCGGGACTAGCGAGGCTGAGCAATAATGAGCAGTTCTTC.